These T cell receptor beta chains were read from a single sample in a study of blood T cell repertoires in COVID-19. TCRdb's copy holds only in-frame clones and misses some; the assay was immunoSEQ multiplex PCR. The data hold 130,000 to 150,000 clones, with around 87% observed a single time. Sequencing was carried out using peripheral blood. These receptors were obtained from a man aged 45-65 years who had recovered from COVID-19. The CDR3 runs from the conserved cysteine through the conserved F or W. Fields, in order: J gene, CDR3 length, clone size, V gene, D gene, CDR3 protein, CDR3 DNA. D genes are given only for firm matches. A clone size is listed for some rows: how often the clone was seen (once, few, many), or a class if it is expanded.

J: TRBJ2-1
length: 16
size: .
V: TRBV3-1/TRBV3-2
D: .
CDR3: CASSQEGTFSYNEQFF
DNA: TGTGCCAGCAGCCAAGAGGGGACTTTCTCCTACAATGAGCAGTTCTTC

J: TRBJ1-6
length: 15
size: .
V: TRBV11-3
D: .
CDR3: CASSLRQQYNSPLHF
DNA: TGTGCCAGCAGCTTACGACAGCAATATAATTCACCCCTCCACTTT

J: TRBJ2-7
length: 14
size: .
V: TRBV30
D: TRBD1
CDR3: CAWSRDRASYEQYF
DNA: TGTGCCTGGAGTCGGGACAGGGCCTCCTACGAGCAGTACTTC

J: TRBJ1-4
length: 15
size: few
V: TRBV27
D: .
CDR3: CASSSQGATNEKLFF
DNA: TGTGCCAGCAGCTCCCAGGGCGCGACTAATGAAAAACTGTTTTTT

J: TRBJ1-1
length: 16
size: .
V: TRBV7-2
D: TRBD1
CDR3: CASSFNLGQGGAEAFF
DNA: TGTGCCAGCAGCTTTAATTTGGGACAGGGGGGCGCTGAAGCTTTCTTT

J: TRBJ2-1
length: 14
size: .
V: TRBV11-3
D: .
CDR3: CASSLGGDLVWQFF
DNA: TGTGCCAGCAGCTTAGGGGGGGACTTAGTGTGGCAGTTCTTC

J: TRBJ2-5
length: 14
size: .
V: TRBV5-1
D: .
CDR3: CASSGYNMGETQYF
DNA: TGCGCCAGCAGTGGGTACAACATGGGCGAGACCCAGTACTTC

J: TRBJ2-3
length: 13
size: .
V: TRBV29-1
D: .
CDR3: CSVRVSNTDTQYF
DNA: TGCAGCGTCAGGGTATCCAACACAGATACGCAGTATTTT

J: TRBJ2-5
length: 14
size: .
V: TRBV6-1
D: TRBD1
CDR3: CASSEPGQTETQYF
DNA: TGTGCCAGCAGTGAACCGGGACAGACAGAGACCCAGTACTTC

J: TRBJ1-2
length: 14
size: .
V: TRBV19
D: TRBD1
CDR3: CASSNQGARHGYTF
DNA: TGTGCCAGTAGTAATCAGGGGGCGCGTCATGGCTACACCTTC

J: TRBJ1-5
length: 15
size: .
V: TRBV7-9
D: .
CDR3: CASSMDRGGNQPQHF
DNA: TGTGCCAGCAGCATGGACAGAGGGGGCAATCAGCCCCAGCATTTT

J: TRBJ2-4
length: 15
size: once
V: TRBV4-3
D: .
CDR3: CASSDGPGSQNIQYF
DNA: TGCGCCAGCAGCGATGGTCCCGGGTCCCAAAACATTCAGTACTTC

J: TRBJ2-1
length: 15
size: few
V: TRBV7-9
D: TRBD2
CDR3: CASSSTRLAGNEQFF
DNA: TGTGCCAGCAGCTCGACCCGACTAGCGGGGAATGAGCAGTTCTTC